This is a list of T cell receptor beta chains from one sample in a study of T cells expressing NK-cell markers. With the 5' RACE reads reprocessed, TCRdb shows one record per CDR3 protein and no DNA. The sample includes about 380,000 distinct CDR3 sequences. Material: blood T cells: a sorted CD56 or NKG2C T cell subset, CD4+ or CD8+ T cells, or bulk PBMC T cells (not recorded which). These receptors all stem from a man aged 18-69 years in good health. Both conserved end residues are part of each CDR3.

CDR3 protein: CASSGTLAQETQYF
V gene: TRBV2
CDR3 length: 14
J gene: TRBJ2-5

CDR3 protein: CASSEQGARNTIYF
V gene: TRBV6-1
CDR3 length: 14
J gene: TRBJ1-3

CDR3 protein: CSASNNQGAYQETQYF
V gene: TRBV20-1
CDR3 length: 16
J gene: TRBJ2-5

CDR3 protein: CASSLWAGGLVYNEQFF
V gene: TRBV7-2
CDR3 length: 17
J gene: TRBJ2-1

CDR3 protein: CASSLSSPMNTEAFF
V gene: TRBV5-1
CDR3 length: 15
J gene: TRBJ1-1

CDR3 protein: CASSQRQRGYTF
V gene: TRBV3-1
CDR3 length: 12
J gene: TRBJ1-2

CDR3 protein: CASSRIAGSGAFF
V gene: TRBV4-2
CDR3 length: 13
J gene: TRBJ1-1

CDR3 protein: CASSYPGSISYEQYF
V gene: TRBV6-2/TRBV6-3
CDR3 length: 15
J gene: TRBJ2-7

CDR3 protein: CASSLKGLGEETQYF
V gene: TRBV5-5
CDR3 length: 15
J gene: TRBJ2-5

CDR3 protein: CSVPGQISYNEQFF
V gene: TRBV29-1
CDR3 length: 14
J gene: TRBJ2-1

CDR3 protein: CASNTFQGDYEQYF
V gene: TRBV7-9
CDR3 length: 14
J gene: TRBJ2-7

CDR3 protein: CASSPGLAGGDEQFF
V gene: TRBV7-2
CDR3 length: 15
J gene: TRBJ2-1

CDR3 protein: CASRTGTSGGDYGYTF
V gene: TRBV5-1
CDR3 length: 16
J gene: TRBJ1-2

CDR3 protein: CASSYTTGLEQYF
V gene: TRBV6-5
CDR3 length: 13
J gene: TRBJ2-7

CDR3 protein: CASGPPGQGSHEQYF
V gene: TRBV12-5
CDR3 length: 15
J gene: TRBJ2-7

CDR3 protein: CARSRPGLAGLAKETQYF
V gene: TRBV5-3
CDR3 length: 18
J gene: TRBJ2-5

CDR3 protein: CASSILVGESSGANVLTF
V gene: TRBV19
CDR3 length: 18
J gene: TRBJ2-6

CDR3 protein: CSASLLAKYEQYF
V gene: TRBV20-1
CDR3 length: 13
J gene: TRBJ2-7

CDR3 protein: CASSDEFRRQFF
V gene: TRBV2
CDR3 length: 12
J gene: TRBJ2-1

CDR3 protein: CASSVRQGGPKGYTF
V gene: TRBV2
CDR3 length: 15
J gene: TRBJ1-2

CDR3 protein: CASSTGQINSPLHF
V gene: TRBV7-2
CDR3 length: 14
J gene: TRBJ1-6

CDR3 protein: CSAVREREQYF
V gene: TRBV20-1
CDR3 length: 11
J gene: TRBJ2-7

CDR3 protein: CASSLTAGGRNEQFF
V gene: TRBV5-1
CDR3 length: 15
J gene: TRBJ2-1

CDR3 protein: CASSKTGAGGTDTQYF
V gene: TRBV7-6
CDR3 length: 16
J gene: TRBJ2-3

CDR3 protein: CASSSHGVGTEAFF
V gene: TRBV7-9
CDR3 length: 14
J gene: TRBJ1-1

CDR3 protein: CASRLVPNSYEQYF
V gene: TRBV5-1
CDR3 length: 14
J gene: TRBJ2-7

CDR3 protein: CASSDPRGGNYNEQFF
V gene: TRBV3-1
CDR3 length: 16
J gene: TRBJ2-1

CDR3 protein: CASSSGLAPQDEQFF
V gene: TRBV7-9
CDR3 length: 15
J gene: TRBJ2-1

CDR3 protein: CSASGLAGGLWGNTQYF
V gene: TRBV20-1
CDR3 length: 17
J gene: TRBJ2-3

CDR3 protein: CASSPPVGGRVDTEAFF
V gene: TRBV28
CDR3 length: 17
J gene: TRBJ1-1

CDR3 protein: CASTWSGGRRYEQFF
V gene: TRBV5-5
CDR3 length: 15
J gene: TRBJ2-1

CDR3 protein: CASSRQGSDTGELFF
V gene: TRBV5-1
CDR3 length: 15
J gene: TRBJ2-2

CDR3 protein: CASSAEGMVTEAFF
V gene: TRBV2
CDR3 length: 14
J gene: TRBJ1-1

CDR3 protein: CATPTSGGAKNIQYF
V gene: TRBV15
CDR3 length: 15
J gene: TRBJ2-4

CDR3 protein: CASSLKGGREAFF
V gene: TRBV7-3
CDR3 length: 13
J gene: TRBJ1-1

CDR3 protein: CSARGLTGYTF
V gene: TRBV20-1
CDR3 length: 11
J gene: TRBJ1-2

CDR3 protein: CASSQLPGRGGTDTQYF
V gene: TRBV11-2
CDR3 length: 17
J gene: TRBJ2-3

CDR3 protein: CASRKPGLAGYEQYF
V gene: TRBV11-2
CDR3 length: 15
J gene: TRBJ2-7

CDR3 protein: CASSSRQGAHGSPLHF
V gene: TRBV3-1
CDR3 length: 16
J gene: TRBJ1-6

CDR3 protein: CASSRTSGGRGEQYF
V gene: TRBV9
CDR3 length: 15
J gene: TRBJ2-7

CDR3 protein: CASSDQSGGNTIYF
V gene: TRBV9
CDR3 length: 14
J gene: TRBJ1-3

CDR3 protein: CASRLAAGAYGYTF
V gene: TRBV27
CDR3 length: 14
J gene: TRBJ1-2

CDR3 protein: CASSDLRRRQGDNYGYTF
V gene: TRBV2
CDR3 length: 18
J gene: TRBJ1-2

CDR3 protein: CSASGQLNSPLHF
V gene: TRBV20-1
CDR3 length: 13
J gene: TRBJ1-6

CDR3 protein: CSARAPVSSYEQYF
V gene: TRBV20-1
CDR3 length: 14
J gene: TRBJ2-7

CDR3 protein: CASSPRPQGTDTQYF
V gene: TRBV11-3
CDR3 length: 15
J gene: TRBJ2-3

CDR3 protein: CASSYRSLHEQYF
V gene: TRBV6-2/TRBV6-3
CDR3 length: 13
J gene: TRBJ2-7

CDR3 protein: CASSLWGADSPLHF
V gene: TRBV28
CDR3 length: 14
J gene: TRBJ1-6

CDR3 protein: CASSARVRNTEAFF
V gene: TRBV12-3/TRBV12-4
CDR3 length: 14
J gene: TRBJ1-1

CDR3 protein: CASGAGNSYNEQFF
V gene: TRBV5-1
CDR3 length: 14
J gene: TRBJ2-1

CDR3 protein: CASSYLGGGELFF
V gene: TRBV6-6
CDR3 length: 13
J gene: TRBJ2-2

CDR3 protein: CSAPKRGATAYEQYF
V gene: TRBV20-1
CDR3 length: 15
J gene: TRBJ2-7

CDR3 protein: CASSRQGTATYNEQFF
V gene: TRBV12-3/TRBV12-4
CDR3 length: 16
J gene: TRBJ2-1